This TCR beta chain is from a study of shared clonotypes between healthy human individuals. Measured with immunoSEQ multiplex PCR; TCRdb has only the in-frame clones, and not every one. The sample contains some 2,000,000 clones, approximately 94% of which appear only once. The sequenced sample consisted of naive CD4+ T cells sorted from blood. Subset described: CD45RA+ positively selected. The origin of this receptor is a man aged 18 to 35 in good health.

In DNA form, the CDR3 reads TGCAGCGCAGGTCCGAGACCCACTGAAGCTTTCTTT. It yields the protein CSAGPRPTEAFF. The chain uses TRBV29-1 and TRBJ1-1; D unclear. CDR3 length: 12 residues. Trimming took 7 bases from V and 4 from J, leaving 13 bases between them. CDR1 SQVTM and CDR2 ANQGSEA come from the germline V gene.